The sequence of this TCR beta chain was determined in a study of OX40 agonist ivuxolimab in advanced cancers. About the study: One patient with hepatocellular carcinoma and two with cutaneous melanoma, three in all, had partial responses.

From germline, CDR1 is SGHTA and CDR2 FQGNSA. The V segment lost 1 base and the J segment 1 base; nucleotides outside the gene matches: 9. The CDR3 runs to 18 residues. Using immunoSEQ multiplex PCR, the repertoire was profiled, and TCRdb retains in-frame clones only, with some absent. The data contain 74,000 or so clones, 93% of them singletons. This clonotype was sampled from an adult with an advanced solid tumor such as melanoma, head and neck, liver or kidney cancer. J is TRBJ1-4 and V is TRBV7-2, with 7 bases identical to TRBD1. The sample consisted of CD4+ or CD8+ T cells sorted from blood, taken in a trial of the OX40 agonist ivuxolimab. CDR3 nucleotides: TGTGCCAGCAGCTTAGATGGGTCAGGGGGTTTAACTAATGAAAAACTGTTTTTT. It yields the protein CASSLDGSGGLTNEKLFF.